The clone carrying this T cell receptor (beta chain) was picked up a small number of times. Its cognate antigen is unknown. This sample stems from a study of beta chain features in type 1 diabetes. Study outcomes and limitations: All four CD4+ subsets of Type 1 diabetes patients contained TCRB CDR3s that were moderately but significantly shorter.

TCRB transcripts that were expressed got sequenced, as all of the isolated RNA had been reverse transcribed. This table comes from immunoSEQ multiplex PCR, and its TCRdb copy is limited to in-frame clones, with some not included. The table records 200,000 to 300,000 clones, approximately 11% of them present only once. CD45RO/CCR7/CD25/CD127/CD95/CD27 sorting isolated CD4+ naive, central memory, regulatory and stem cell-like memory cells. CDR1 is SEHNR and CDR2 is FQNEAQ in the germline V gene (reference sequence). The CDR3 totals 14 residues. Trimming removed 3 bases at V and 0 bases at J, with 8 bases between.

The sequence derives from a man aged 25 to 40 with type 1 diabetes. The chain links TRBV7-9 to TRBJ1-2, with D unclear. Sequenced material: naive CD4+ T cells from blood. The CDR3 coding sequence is TGTGCCAGCAGCTTCGGCCAGGCTAACTATGGCTACACCTTC. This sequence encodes CASSFGQANYGYTF.